This TCR beta chain was sequenced for a study of control samples from healthy donors and cancer patients (dated by TCRdb to 2019 to 2021). CDR3 length: 13 amino acids, cysteine to phenylalanine. The retained sequence is limited to the CDR3, 39 bases, with the frame set at the first base. The germline V and J ends show losses of 8 bases and 10 bases respectively, and no gene match explains 11 bases of the junction. In the germline V gene, CDR1 corresponds to SGHTA and CDR2 to FQGNSA. As regards this clone: Its antigen is not yet known. No base quality values were provided; no much bigger clone lies one nucleotide off.

The library came from the immunoSEQ multiplex PCR assay. This immuneACCESS table, as held by TCRdb, lists in-frame sequences with V and J called but not all clones. Of the missing ones, under half trace to an unresolved V gene in checked studies; the others have no known cause. This sample has some 100,000 clones in its table, and about 88% of those were observed once. The ten largest clonotypes hold 18% of the sample. The clonotype comes from a woman in her 50s in good health. Recombination linked TRBV7-2 to TRBJ2-1; 7 middle bases align to TRBD2. Material: blood. CDR3 sequence: CASRGLAALEQFF. The bases read TGTGCCAGCCGAGGGCTAGCGGCCTTGGAGCAGTTCTTC.